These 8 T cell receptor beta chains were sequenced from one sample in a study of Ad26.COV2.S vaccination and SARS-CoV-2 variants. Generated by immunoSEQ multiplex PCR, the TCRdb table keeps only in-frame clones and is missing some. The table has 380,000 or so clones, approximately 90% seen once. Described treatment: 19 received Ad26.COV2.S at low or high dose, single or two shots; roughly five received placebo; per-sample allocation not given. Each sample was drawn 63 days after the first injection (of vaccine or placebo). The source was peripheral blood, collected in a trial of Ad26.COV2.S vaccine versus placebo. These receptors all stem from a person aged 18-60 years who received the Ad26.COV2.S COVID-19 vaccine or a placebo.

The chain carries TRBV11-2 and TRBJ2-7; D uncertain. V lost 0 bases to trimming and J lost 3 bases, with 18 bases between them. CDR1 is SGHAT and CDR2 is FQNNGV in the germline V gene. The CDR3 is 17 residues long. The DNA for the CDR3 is TGTGCCAGCAGCTTAGATTATGGCCTAGAGGTAGGCTACGAGCAGTACTTC. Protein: CASSLDYGLEVGYEQYF.

This CDR3 is CASSSGTASYEQYF. The CDR3 DNA reads TGTGCCAGCAGTTCCGGGACGGCCTCCTACGAGCAGTACTTC. The J gene is TRBJ2-7, the V gene TRBV7-9; D could derive from TRBD1 or TRBD2 (5 bases each). This CDR3 region has 14 residues. The V gene lost 6 bases and the J gene lost 0 bases, with 12 bases spanning the gap. Germline V gene sequence: CDR1 SEHNR, CDR2 FQNEAQ (reference sequence).

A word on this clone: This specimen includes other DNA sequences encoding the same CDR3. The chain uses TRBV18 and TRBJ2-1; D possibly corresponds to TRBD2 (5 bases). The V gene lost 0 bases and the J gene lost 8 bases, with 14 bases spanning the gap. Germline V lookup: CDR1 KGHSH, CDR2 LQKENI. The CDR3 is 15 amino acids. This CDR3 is CASSPPGEGRDEQFF. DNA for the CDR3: TGTGCCAGCTCACCACCGGGCGAGGGTCGCGATGAGCAGTTCTTC.

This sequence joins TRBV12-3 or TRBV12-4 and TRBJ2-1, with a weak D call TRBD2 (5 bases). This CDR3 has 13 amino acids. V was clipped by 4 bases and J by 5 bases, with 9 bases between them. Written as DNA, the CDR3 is TGTGCCAGCAGTTCGGAAGCGGACAATGAGCAGTTCTTC. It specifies CASSSEADNEQFF.

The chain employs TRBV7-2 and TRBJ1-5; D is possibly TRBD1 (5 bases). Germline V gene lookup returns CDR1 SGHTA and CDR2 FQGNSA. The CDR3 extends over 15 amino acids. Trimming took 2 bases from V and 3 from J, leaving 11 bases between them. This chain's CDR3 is CASSLSAGNNQPQHF. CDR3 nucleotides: TGTGCCAGCAGCTTATCCGCAGGGAACAATCAGCCCCAGCATTTT.

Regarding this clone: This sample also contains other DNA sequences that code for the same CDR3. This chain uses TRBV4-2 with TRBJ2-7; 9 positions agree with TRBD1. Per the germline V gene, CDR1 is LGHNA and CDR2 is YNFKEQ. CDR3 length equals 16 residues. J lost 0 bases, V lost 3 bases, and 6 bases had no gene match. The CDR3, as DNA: TGTGCCAGCAGCCATTCCGGGACAGGGTCCTCCTACGAGCAGTACTTC. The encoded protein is CASSHSGTGSSYEQYF.

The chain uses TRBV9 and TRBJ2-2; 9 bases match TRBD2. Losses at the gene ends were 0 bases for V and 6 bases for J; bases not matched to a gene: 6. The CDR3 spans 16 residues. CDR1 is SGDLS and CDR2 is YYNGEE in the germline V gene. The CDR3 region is CASSVGVAGEAGELFF. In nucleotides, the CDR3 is TGTGCCAGCAGCGTAGGAGTAGCGGGAGAGGCCGGGGAGCTGTTTTTT.

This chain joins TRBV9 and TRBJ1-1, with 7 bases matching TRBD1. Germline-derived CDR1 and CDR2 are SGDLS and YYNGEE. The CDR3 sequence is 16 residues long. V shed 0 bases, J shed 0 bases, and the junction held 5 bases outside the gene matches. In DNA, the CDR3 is TGTGCCAGCAGCGTAGCCCCAGGGGGTATGAACACTGAAGCTTTCTTT. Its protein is CASSVAPGGMNTEAFF.